This TCR beta chain was observed in a study of cytomegalovirus exposure and HLA in healthy donors. Background on the study: Among the 400 or so donors who were genotyped, about 80% fell in the genetic ancestry cluster that is associated with self-reported Caucasian donors. Findings of the study overall: Highest at DRB1 and lowest at HLA-C, TCR association rates differed among HLA loci in a later analysis. Most TCR sequences were rare, but some public TCRs occurred in many donors.

Germline CDR1 and CDR2: SGHNT and YYREEE (reference sequence). V was pared by 3 bases and J by 5 bases, with 18 bases between. This CDR3 comprises 16 residues. PCR was performed using 60 Vbeta and 13 Jbeta primers. Clones were sequenced by immunoSEQ multiplex PCR, and TCRdb holds only the in-frame ones, with some missing. The repertoire holds over 100,000 clones, around three quarters seen once, with 4% to 5% in the top ten. Of note for this clone: Its specificity is not known.

The chain recombines TRBV5-4 with TRBJ2-1, with a possible D match to TRBD1 (6 bases). The clonotype originates from a male donor in good health and CMV-seropositive. Sequenced: PBMCs. The CDR3 nucleotides read TGTGCCAGCAGCTCAGGCGGATATGGGGGCAACAATGAGCAGTTCTTC. This translates into CASSSGGYGGNNEQFF.